Listed below are T cell receptor beta chains from one sample, sequenced in a study of naive CD8 T cells in extremely preterm neonates. TCRdb keeps only in-frame clones here, not all; method: immunoSEQ multiplex PCR. The profile shows about 4,900 clones, around 97% of them singletons. Sequenced input: naive CD8+ T cells from cord blood. The receptors come from a newborn in good health. The CDR3 runs from the conserved cysteine through the conserved F or W. The order of the fields is J gene, V gene, clone size, D gene, CDR3 DNA, CDR3 protein. D genes are given only for firm matches. Not all rows give a size; the values are once, few, many and, for expanded clones, a class.

>TRBJ2-5|TRBV6-1|NA|TRBD1
TGTGCCAGCAGTGCCCTACAGGGGGCGACGGGACTGGGGACCCAGTACTTC
CASSALQGATGLGTQYF
>TRBJ2-4|TRBV28|NA|TRBD2
TGTGCCAGCAGTCCGCGCGGGTTGGCCTGGGGGGGGGACATTCAGTACTTC
CASSPRGLAWGGDIQYF
>TRBJ1-2|TRBV9|NA|TRBD1
TGTGCCAGCAGCGTTTGGGACAGGGATGTACCCAACTATGGCTACACCTTC
CASSVWDRDVPNYGYTF
>TRBJ1-2|TRBV4-3|NA|NA
TGCGCCAGCAGCCAAGATCAGGGGTTACGCTATGGCTACACCTTC
CASSQDQGLRYGYTF
>TRBJ1-1|TRBV10-2|NA|TRBD1
TGCGCCAGCAGCCCAGGGGGCCTAGCTTTCTTT
CASSPGGLAFF
>TRBJ1-6|TRBV6-6|NA|TRBD1
TGTGCCAGCAGTCTAAGGGGACAGCAGAAAAATTCACCCCTCCACTTT
CASSLRGQQKNSPLHF
>TRBJ2-3|TRBV9|NA|TRBD1
TGTGCCAGCAGCGGGACAGGGGCAGATACGCAGTATTTT
CASSGTGADTQYF
>TRBJ2-5|TRBV28|NA|NA
TGTGCCAGCAGTTTCGGCGGAGGGAAATTGGAGACCCAGTACTTC
CASSFGGGKLETQYF
>TRBJ1-2|TRBV6-7|NA|TRBD1
TGTGCCAGCAGTTACACAAAGGGACAGTACTATGGCTACACCTTC
CASSYTKGQYYGYTF
>TRBJ2-7|TRBV5-6|NA|TRBD1
TGTGCCAGCAGCTTGGGACAGGGAGTCGAGTGGTGGGAGCAGTACTTC
CASSLGQGVEWWEQYF
>TRBJ1-1|TRBV28|NA|TRBD1
TGTGCCAGCAGGGACAGGGAAGCTTTCTTT
CASRDREAFF
>TRBJ2-7|TRBV13|once|NA
TGTGCCAGCAGCACCGCCCGCCAGGGTAACGAGCAGTACTTC
CASSTARQGNEQYF
>TRBJ1-3|TRBV9|few|NA
TGTGCCAGCAGCGCAGGGGCGGGAAACACCATATATTTT
CASSAGAGNTIYF
>TRBJ2-2|TRBV27|NA|TRBD2
TGTGCCACTTTAGATGGGGGGGGGACCGGGGAGCTGTTTTTT
CATLDGGGTGELFF
>TRBJ2-7|TRBV9|NA|NA
TGTGCCAGCAGCGTACGAGCTAGCGATATTTTATACGAGCAGTACTTC
CASSVRASDILYEQYF
>TRBJ2-1|TRBV9|NA|TRBD2
TGTGCCAGCAGCGTATATGGGCGGGAGGGCGCCTACAATGAGCAGTTCTTC
CASSVYGREGAYNEQFF
>TRBJ2-7|TRBV5-6|NA|TRBD2
TGTGCCAGCAGCTTGGTACTAGCGGGGGCCTACGAGCAGTACTTC
CASSLVLAGAYEQYF
>TRBJ1-2|TRBV29-1|NA|TRBD1
TGCAGCGTTGAAGATGGGACAGCTAACTATGGCTACACCTTC
CSVEDGTANYGYTF
>TRBJ2-2|TRBV1|NA|NA
TGCACCAGCAGCCCGGGACAGGGAACCGGGGAGCTGTTTTTT
CTSSPGQGTGELFF
>TRBJ1-5|TRBV7-9|NA|NA
TGTGCCAGCAGCCCCCGCACAGGCAGGAGTCAGCCCCAGCATTTT
CASSPRTGRSQPQHF
>TRBJ2-3|TRBV11-2|once|TRBD2
TGTGCCAGCAGCGGGGGGACTAGCGGGAGGGCCGGGGTAGATACGCAGTATTTT
CASSGGTSGRAGVDTQYF
>TRBJ2-7|TRBV4-3|few|TRBD2
TGCGCCAGCAGCCCCAGGGTAGCGGGGTCCTACGAGCAGTACTTC
CASSPRVAGSYEQYF
>TRBJ1-5|TRBV10-3|NA|TRBD1
TGTGCCATCAGTGACCCAGGGGGCATGGGTCAGCCCCAGCATTTT
CAISDPGGMGQPQHF
>TRBJ1-2|TRBV27|once|NA
TGTGCCAGCAGGGGTCGGGGGGGTGGCTACACCTTC
CASRGRGGGYTF
>TRBJ1-1|TRBV7-9|NA|NA
TGTGCCAGCAGCTTAGAGGGGGTCATGAACACTGAAGCTTTCTTT
CASSLEGVMNTEAFF
>TRBJ2-3|TRBV19|NA|NA
TGTGCCAGTAAGACAGGCACAGATACGCAGTATTTT
CASKTGTDTQYF
>TRBJ2-3|TRBV15|NA|NA
TGTGCCACCACAGGGGGCACAGATACGCAGTATTTT
CATTGGTDTQYF
>TRBJ2-1|TRBV4-1|NA|TRBD1
TGCGCCAGCAGCCAAGAAAACGTCGGGACAGTTTACAATGAGCAGTTCTTC
CASSQENVGTVYNEQFF
>TRBJ2-2|TRBV9|NA|TRBD1
TGTGCCAGCAGCGTACAAGCCGGGACAGGGAAGAACGGGGAGCTGTTTTTT
CASSVQAGTGKNGELFF
>TRBJ2-2|TRBV19|NA|NA
TGTGCCAGTAGTCCATTCACCGGGGAGCTGTTTTTT
CASSPFTGELFF
>TRBJ1-5|TRBV7-9|NA|NA
TGTGCCAGCAGCCCGGGAAATCAGCCCCAGCATTTT
CASSPGNQPQHF
>TRBJ2-3|TRBV9|NA|TRBD2
TGTGCCAGCAGCGGGACTAGCGGGGGGGCAGATACGCAGTATTTT
CASSGTSGGADTQYF
>TRBJ1-5|TRBV19|NA|TRBD1
TGTGCGAGTACGACAGGGGGTCAGCCCCAGCATTTT
CASTTGGQPQHF
>TRBJ1-2|TRBV9|NA|NA
TGTGCCAGCAGCGTAGGTTACAGGGTCGGCTACACCTTC
CASSVGYRVGYTF
>TRBJ1-1|TRBV4-3|NA|NA
TGCGCCAGCAGCCAAGACAGGGGGAACACTGAAGCTTTCTTT
CASSQDRGNTEAFF
>TRBJ2-5|TRBV6-6|NA|TRBD1
TGTGCCAGCAGTTCCATACAGGGGAGACAAGAGACCCAGTACTTC
CASSSIQGRQETQYF
>TRBJ2-3|TRBV2|once|TRBD1
TGTGCCAGCAGCTTAGGACAGGGTTGGGCAGATACGCAGTATTTT
CASSLGQGWADTQYF
>TRBJ1-2|TRBV9|NA|NA
TGTGCCAGCAGCGTAGACAGGGCTAACTATGGCTACACCTTC
CASSVDRANYGYTF
>TRBJ2-5|TRBV7-9|NA|NA
TGTGCCAGCAGCCCCGGACAGCCCCAAGAGACCCAGTACTTC
CASSPGQPQETQYF
>TRBJ2-1|TRBV7-9|once|TRBD2
TGTGCCAGCGGGACTAGCGGCTACAATGAGCAGTTCTTC
CASGTSGYNEQFF
>TRBJ1-4|TRBV29-1|NA|TRBD1
TGCAGCGTTGATCCCGGGACAGGGAATGAAAAACTGTTTTTT
CSVDPGTGNEKLFF
>TRBJ1-1|TRBV4-1|NA|NA
TGCGCCAGCAGCCCCGGACAGAACACTGAAGCTTTCTTT
CASSPGQNTEAFF
>TRBJ2-1|TRBV5-8|NA|TRBD2
TGTGCCAGCAGCTTCCCGGGACTAGCCTCCTACAATGAGCAGTTCTTC
CASSFPGLASYNEQFF
>TRBJ2-7|TRBV28|NA|TRBD2
TGTGCCAGCAGTTTAGGGCTAGCGGCCTACGAGCAGTACTTC
CASSLGLAAYEQYF
>TRBJ2-1|TRBV5-6|NA|NA
TGTGCCAGCAGCTTCTTGTTAACCTACAATGAGCAGTTCTTC
CASSFLLTYNEQFF
>TRBJ2-3|TRBV27|NA|NA
TGTGCCAGCAGTTTAGGGCCAGATACGCAGTATTTT
CASSLGPDTQYF
>TRBJ2-3|TRBV9|once|NA
TGTGCCAGCAGCGGACCCCTCTCTAGCGTTGTGACAGATACGCAGTATTTT
CASSGPLSSVVTDTQYF
>TRBJ2-3|TRBV4-3|NA|TRBD2
TGCGCCAGCAGCCGGACTAGCGGGAGCCCAGATACGCAGTATTTT
CASSRTSGSPDTQYF
>TRBJ2-5|TRBV27|NA|TRBD2
TGTGCCAGCAGTTTACTAGCGGGGGAAGAGACCCAGTACTTC
CASSLLAGEETQYF
>TRBJ2-2|TRBV19|NA|NA
TGTGCCAGTAGCAATCCGGGGGAATGGACCGGGGAGCTGTTTTTT
CASSNPGEWTGELFF
>TRBJ2-7|TRBV10-2|NA|TRBD1
TGCGCCAGCAGTGAGTCGAGGACAGGGGACGAGCAGTACTTC
CASSESRTGDEQYF
>TRBJ1-5|TRBV19|once|NA
TGTGCCAGTAGTATCTACGACAGGTTCAATCAGCCCCAGCATTTT
CASSIYDRFNQPQHF